This paragraph reports one T cell receptor (beta chain). Its antigen remains unknown. The germline gives CDR1 MNHNS, CDR2 SASEGT. This CDR3 has 14 residues. Trimming removed 6 bases from V and 6 bases from J, with 14 bases in between. A single record per CDR3 protein comes from TCRdb applying MiXCR to the RT-PCR reads. The sample has about 500,000 distinct CDR3 sequences; roughly 13% are singletons. The source of the sample is a study of response to subunit inactivated influenza vaccine. Study-wide results and limits: It was the authors' suggestion that each seasonal influenza vaccination recruits few new T cells.

This chain connects TRBV6-1 to TRBJ1-4; D perhaps matches TRBD1 (6 bases). The input for sequencing was PBMCs from blood, taken more than 35 days after vaccination. This sequence originates from a man aged 50 or older who received an inactivated influenza vaccine. The CDR3 sequence: CASSLQGGDEKLFF. Written as DNA, the CDR3 is TGTGCCAGCAGCCTACAGGGTGGAGATGAAAAACTGTTTTTT.